This T cell receptor (beta chain) emerged from a study of blood T cell repertoires in COVID-19. Turning to the study itself: Collection of acute and convalescent COVID-19 samples took place in the United States, Italy and Spain. T cells, B-cell-depleted T cells, or PBMCs supplied cDNA or gDNA.

Authors' methods: The authors estimated nucleated cell counts from reference gene primer amplification. Sequencing was performed with immunoSEQ multiplex PCR; in TCRdb, only in-frame clones are kept and a portion is missing. That table supplies the V and J calls and clone size; D and trimming were determined from the DNA. The data contain some 170,000 clones, 81% of them singletons. Trimming cost V 5 bases and J 4 bases; bases outside gene matches: 4. CDR1 is SGHDN, CDR2 FVKESK, per germline. The CDR3 consists of 13 residues. Sequenced material: peripheral blood. The J gene is TRBJ2-5, the V gene TRBV14; 7 positions match TRBD2. This clonotype was sampled from a man in his fifties or sixties with active or convalescent COVID-19. This chain's CDR3 is CASSIVAGETQYF. Written as DNA, the CDR3 is TGTGCCAGCAGCATAGTAGCGGGAGAGACCCAGTACTTC.